This entry is about one T cell receptor (beta chain). Its antigen remains unknown. The source of the sample is a study of graft-versus-host responses after intestinal transplantation. Assay: immunoSEQ multiplex PCR; the TCRdb copy retains only in-frame clones and omits some. The sample includes over 70,000 clones, roughly four fifths of them seen just once. The CDR3 runs to 16 residues. Trimming removed 5 bases from V and 2 bases from J, with 18 bases in between. The germline V gene encodes CDR1 SGHAT and CDR2 FQNNGV. This sequence was found in a human donor who received an intestinal transplant. This sequence joins TRBV11-2 and TRBJ2-5; TRBD2 is a possible D gene (6 bases). Source: unstimulated CD8+ T cells sorted from spleen or lymph node cells, taken before intestinal transplant. The CDR3 DNA reads TGTGCCAGCAGCCCTCGGACCGCTAGCGAACAAGAGACCCAGTACTTC. This codes for CASSPRTASEQETQYF.